These 11 T cell receptor beta chains came from one sample sequenced in a study of early T cells in non-severe SARS-CoV-2 infection. TCRdb used MiXCR to reprocess the 5' RACE reads, holding one entry per CDR3 protein. The sample records 74,000 or so distinct CDR3 sequences, around 10% being singletons. Sequenced: whole blood. The source is an adult who was a healthcare worker with PCR-confirmed SARS-CoV-2 infection or an uninfected control (not recorded which).

This chain joins TRBV6-5 and TRBJ1-2; 7 bases line up with TRBD1. V lost 2 bases and J lost 4; bases outside the gene matches: 4. CDR1 is MNHEY, CDR2 SVGAGI, per germline. The CDR3 runs 14 residues. The CDR3 protein is CASSYARQGYGYTF. In DNA form, the CDR3 reads TGTGCCAGCAGTTACGCCCGACAGGGCTATGGCTACACCTTC.

The rearrangement links TRBV1 to TRBJ2-1; the table's TRBD2 call for D was not verified on the DNA. TRBV1 is designated a pseudogene. CDR3 size: 19 residues. The CDR3 here is CTSSPGLAGGPVTFNEQFF. The CDR3, as DNA: TGCACCAGCAGCCCTGGACTAGCGGGGGGCCCCGTGACTTTTAATGAGCAGTTCTTC.

This chain uses TRBV5-5 with TRBJ2-2; D tentatively reads TRBD1 or TRBD2 (5 bases each). V was cut by 3 bases and J by 0 bases, with 12 bases left in between. The germline V gene encodes CDR1 SGHKS and CDR2 YYEKEE (reference sequence). CDR3 length equals 16 residues. The CDR3: CASSSAGTTNTGELFF. In nucleotides, the CDR3 is TGTGCCAGCAGCTCAGCCGGGACCACGAACACCGGGGAGCTGTTTTTT. Variable domain in full (rest from reference TRBV5-5 and TRBJ2-2): DAGVTQSPTHLIKTRGQQVTLRCSPISGHKSVSWYQQVLGQGPQFIFQYYEKEERGRGNFPDRFSARQFPNYSSELNVNALLLGDSALYLCASSSAGTTNTGELFFGEGSRLTVL.

This clonotype was recorded many times. The V gene is TRBV29-1, the J gene TRBJ2-1; no definite D call. The germline V gene encodes CDR1 SQVTM and CDR2 ANQGSEA. The CDR3 extends over 12 amino acids. With 0 bases removed from V and 3 bases from J, the gap between germline ends came to 3 bases. The CDR3 reads CSVEEVYNEQFF. CDR3 DNA sequence: TGCAGCGTTGAAGAAGTCTACAATGAGCAGTTCTTC.

The table lists this clonotype with a few counts. The V gene is TRBV7-8, the J gene TRBJ1-4, with D possibly being TRBD1 (6 bases). CDR1 and CDR2 from the germline V gene are SGHVS and FQNEAQ. V was pared by 5 bases and J by 4 bases, with 26 bases between. The CDR3 length is 19 residues. This chain's CDR3 is CASSPTFGDRTLHNEKLFF. DNA of the CDR3: TGTGCCAGCAGCCCGACGTTTGGAGACAGGACCCTCCATAATGAAAAACTGTTTTTT.

This chain uses TRBV11-2 with TRBJ1-1, with D hard to call. This CDR3 region has 15 residues. Germline V CDR1 and CDR2: SGHAT, FQNNGV. V was trimmed by 0 bases and J by 0 bases, leaving 8 bases between them. The chain's CDR3 is CASSLDAEMNTEAFF. Here the CDR3 DNA reads TGTGCCAGCAGCTTAGATGCAGAAATGAACACTGAAGCTTTCTTT.

This clonotype came up many times. The chain joins TRBV13 to TRBJ2-3; TRBD2 aligns across 9 bases. This CDR3 region has 15 residues. Germline trimming cut 5 bases from V and 1 base from J; bases unmatched to any gene: 4. Germline CDR1 is PRHDT and CDR2 is FYEKMQ (reference sequence). CDR3 DNA sequence: TGTGCCAGCAGCCGCCGGACTAGCGGCACAGATACGCAGTATTTT. Encoded protein: CASSRRTSGTDTQYF.

This clonotype was seen ten or more times. The chain couples TRBV4-1 to TRBJ1-5, with D unclear. The CDR3 runs 14 residues. V was clipped by 4 bases and J by 5 bases, with 12 bases between them. CDR1 and CDR2 from the germline V gene are MGHRA and YSYEKL. In DNA, the CDR3 is TGCGCCAGCAGCCTAATCGACGGAGATCAGCCCCAGCATTTT. Protein product: CASSLIDGDQPQHF.

This clonotype was counted a few times. This rearrangement joins TRBV27 to TRBJ2-7; 9 bases line up with TRBD2. Looked up from germline, CDR1 is MNHEY and CDR2 is SMNVEV (reference sequence). The CDR3 covers 16 residues. The V gene end was trimmed by 3 bases and the J gene end by 6 bases; junction bases not matched to a gene: 12. The CDR3 region is CASSLLAGQTTGEQYF. CDR3 bases: TGTGCCAGCAGTTTGCTAGCGGGGCAAACGACAGGCGAGCAGTACTTC.

This clonotype was counted many times. This rearrangement joins TRBV5-1 to TRBJ1-4; the match to TRBD1 covers 7 bases. V lost 0 bases, J lost 0 bases, and 17 bases stayed unmatched. CDR1 SGHRS and CDR2 YFSETQ come from the germline V gene. The CDR3 is made up of 21 amino acids. The CDR3 here is CASSLVGWDSAFYATNEKLFF. DNA for the CDR3: TGCGCCAGCAGCTTGGTGGGTTGGGACAGCGCTTTCTACGCAACTAATGAAAAACTGTTTTTT.

V usage is TRBV7-2 and J usage is TRBJ2-6, with 9 bases identical to TRBD1. CDR1 is SGHTA and CDR2 is FQGNSA in the germline V gene. The CDR3 is 18 residues long. V trimming: 5 bases; J trimming: 4 bases; junction bases outside the gene matches: 12. CDR3 residues: CASSPVPGQGSGANVLTF. The DNA for the CDR3 is TGTGCCAGCAGCCCCGTCCCGGGACAGGGCTCCGGGGCCAACGTCCTGACTTTC. Full variable domain (remainder filled in from reference TRBV7-2 and TRBJ2-6): GAGVSQSPSNKVTEKGKDVELRCDPISGHTALYWYRQSLGQGLEFLIYFQGNSAPDKSGLPSDRFSAERTGGSVSTLTIQRTQQEDSAVYLCASSPVPGQGSGANVLTFGAGSRLTVL.